This T cell receptor beta chain was observed in a study of T-cell reconstitution after alpha-beta-depleted transplantation in children. This clonotype showed up just a few times. Germline values: CDR1 KGHSH, CDR2 LQKENI. Trimming cost V 2 bases and J 5 bases; bases outside gene matches: 4. The CDR3 has 15 amino acids. For TCRbeta, the library was prepared with unique molecular identifiers. TCRdb itself ran the PCR reads through MiXCR, one entry per CDR3 protein. The repertoire includes about 500,000 distinct CDR3 sequences, about 33% of them detected once, and about 2.3% sits in the top ten. The gene calls are TRBV18 and TRBJ2-4, with TRBD1 identical over 9 bases. The TCR comes from a human donor who donated a stem cell graft to a child with aplastic anemia. Sample: PBMCs from the stem cell graft donor, taken from the stem cell graft. The CDR3 bases are TGTGCCAGCTCACCAAGACAGGGGGGAGAAAACATTCAGTACTTC. As protein: CASSPRQGGENIQYF.